This T cell receptor (beta chain) was observed in a study of cytomegalovirus exposure and HLA in healthy donors (dated by TCRdb to about 2017). At the level of the whole study: An earlier analysis of 550 to 700 of the donors reported 250 to 300 Gb of sequence data and 120 million or so unique TCR beta sequences from approximately 180 million T cells. Approximately 300 gigabases of sequencing data and approximately 93 million unique TCR sequences were included in an early release covering 550 to 650 HLA-typed donors. The genetic ancestry cluster associated with self-reported Caucasian donors included around four fifths of the roughly 400 genotyped donors. The study aimed to test whether signatures of past pathogen exposure could be identified by cataloging public T cell receptors. The study used immunosequencing to profile the T cell repertoires of several hundred subjects and linked those repertoires to cytomegalovirus serostatus. Besides the first cohort of roughly 640 subjects, a separate validation cohort made up of 95 to 150 different subjects was used. High-throughput TCR immunosequencing, statistical association of individual TCRs with disease status, and machine learning were combined to predict cytomegalovirus infection status. In a later analysis, previously published TCR beta repertoires from some 640 donors were re-analyzed and high-resolution HLA genotyping was added so that TCR occurrence patterns could be studied. The later analysis used no new phenotypic data to find candidate immune exposures, relying instead on TCR beta sequences and their occurrence across donors. An earlier analysis of fewer than 700 of the donors applied high-throughput TCR beta sequencing to assess whether each TCR beta V gene segment acted as functional or pseudogenic. Donor age, sex, ethnicity and CMV serostatus were compiled together with the repertoire data. In a later genetic analysis, genome-wide SNP genotypes for about three fifths of the roughly 670 donors were used, and that subset was treated as a discovery cohort. Every discovery cohort repertoire had been produced on one sequencing platform. HLA typing included class I and class II loci at four-digit resolution. The number of typed donors differed by locus: about 620-640 for A, B, C, DRB1 and DQB1; 500 to 550 for DQA1; around 610 for DPA1; and around 450 for DPB1. Because of strong linkage in the cohort, four or five DR-DQ haplotypes were treated as single units for association and clustering. Among 398 genotyped donors of the cohort, an average of around 240,000 unique TCR beta nucleotide sequences was sequenced per donor, of which roughly 18% were non-productive. General study outcomes and caveats: An earlier analysis of approximately 590 of the donors showed that most TCR beta V segments appeared in productive rearrangements either about 90% or about 30% of the time, which broadly matched IMGT annotations. Correlated functional status among segregating V segments might be attributable to linkage disequilibrium, but an unknown experimental factor could not be ruled out. According to a later analysis, TCR association rates differed among HLA loci, with DRB1 alleles showing the most associated TCRs and HLA-C alleles showing the fewest. In a later genetic analysis, fewer N-insertions in productive TCRs were reported among donors in an Asian-associated ancestry cluster than the roughly 700-donor mean. A further reported finding was that TCR beta sequences accurately predicted the HLA-A and HLA-B alleles for most subjects in the first cohort. Strong co-occurrence of HLA alleles, especially DR and DQ, made assigning TCR associations to individual alleles difficult. A group of highly shared sequence variants was considered likely to be a technical artifact of the sequencing pipeline. Because HLA typing was unavailable for some donors at each locus, only the typed subset was used in association tests. In a later analysis, over 15,000 TCR beta sequences were associated with specific HLA alleles at a false discovery rate of 0.05. Most TCR sequences were seen in very few donors, while some public TCRs were found in many individuals. In vitro tests confirmed that three of the cytomegalovirus-associated TCR beta chains recognize cytomegalovirus antigens. V-gene and J-gene trimming of TCR beta chains was associated with a missense DCLRE1C variant in a later genetic analysis, and the association was replicated in an independent cohort. Cytomegalovirus status was reported to be diagnosed by the classifier with high specificity and sensitivity in both the original and validation cohorts. A total of 150 to 200 TCR beta chains were listed by the study as associated with cytomegalovirus. This cohort had only TCR beta chains sequenced, and the lack of alpha or paired-chain data limited which features could be detected. According to a later analysis, most CMV-associated TCR beta chains appeared to be HLA-restricted, and the HLA associations seemed to be driven largely by CMV exposure. Compared with equally common non-associated chains, HLA-associated TCR beta chains in a later analysis were more clonally expanded and had lower generation probabilities. Immune exposure information for the cohort was limited to CMV serostatus. The authors suggested that the approach could potentially be generalized to other disease states and immunological phenotypes. According to a later analysis, parvovirus B19, influenza, CMV and Epstein-Barr virus appeared linked to several top co-occurrence clusters. The earlier analysis of 587 of the donors excluded roughly 17 rarely observed V segments, including chromosome 9 orphons, because counts were too low. Sequencing depth was assumed to be roughly uniform across donors in the presence/absence analyses, though that assumption may not hold.

Libraries came from the immunoSEQ multiplex PCR assay. For the multiplex PCR, a mixture combining 60 forward primers for TCR Vbeta segments and 13 reverse primers for TCR Jbeta segments was used. The CDR3 region of rearranged TCR beta genes was amplified from genomic DNA by a multiplex PCR assay. The Illumina HiSeq System was used to sequence the amplified TCR beta libraries as 87-base-pair reads. From the authors' description of their analysis: A later analysis counted tens of millions of unique TCR beta chains across the roughly 700 repertoires, and about 10 million of these chains were shared by at least two donors. Raw reads were error-corrected and collapsed into unique sequences with a nearest-neighbor algorithm that merged closely related sequences to remove PCR and sequencing errors. CDR3 sequences were aligned to IMGT reference sequences to assign V, D and J gene segments. For a sequence to be retained, a match of at least six nucleotides was required to both a V gene segment and a J gene segment. Rearrangements were classified as productive when the CDR3 lacked stop codons and remained in frame with V and J, and all other rearrangements were classified as non-productive. Following IMGT convention, CDR3 was defined as the stretch from the second conserved V-encoded cysteine up to the conserved J-encoded phenylalanine. The earlier analysis of about 560 of the donors excluded any sequence lacking an unambiguous match to a single V gene segment. An earlier analysis of 587 of the donors classified V segments as functional when productive rearrangements were above 56.7% and as segregating when the standard deviation between donors was above 5%. A statistical classification framework was built to diagnose cytomegalovirus status from the catalog of TCR beta chain sequences. A later analysis assigned V and J genes by comparing TCR nucleotide sequences with IMGT/GENE-DB human TR gene sequences. Using the TCRdist pipeline, a later analysis assigned CDR3 sequences along with most-parsimonious VDJ recombination scenarios. In a later analysis, each TCR beta chain was defined by its CDR3 amino acid sequence together with its V-gene family, and reads without a unique V-gene family were excluded. To address suspected cross-contamination and a sequencing artifact, a later analysis removed 592 highly shared, low-generation-probability nucleotide sequences. For each public chain, a later analysis derived a clonal expansion index from normalized ranks of inferred template counts within each repertoire. Generation probabilities in a later analysis came from a VDJ recombination model fitted to out-of-frame rearrangements, and those results were checked against IGoR. In a later analysis, TCR-TCR, TCR-HLA and TCR-CMV co-occurrence was scored with hypergeometric tests, and a repertoire-size bias correction was applied to TCR pairs. To estimate false discovery rates, a later analysis permuted the HLA or CMV assignments 20 times. A later analysis grouped co-occurring TCRs with DBSCAN, adding TCRdist sequence similarity when clustering within HLA-allele-positive subsets. Co-occurrence clustering excluded repertoires with fewer than 30,000 or more than 120,000 public chains, plus five with anomalous nucleotide sharing. Entries here come from immuneACCESS through TCRdb and include only in-frame sequences with V and J called. Some clones fail to appear in such tables; in the studies checked, an unresolved V gene covers under half of the shortfall, and the cause of the remainder is unknown. From that table come the V and J calls and clone size; the DNA was used to work out D and trimming. The sample table shows more than 85,000 clones, and about a tenth are seen once. 4.5% to 6% of the sample goes to the ten largest clones.

The cohort comprised some 730 healthy bone marrow donors. At the time of sampling, all cohort members were nominally healthy, though unrecorded immune exposures were likely present. The donor tested CMV seropositive, placing the donor among the roughly 270 seropositive members of the cohort. A peripheral blood sample was collected from each donor, and TCR beta sequencing was performed on peripheral blood mononuclear cells. Genomic DNA was extracted from the blood cell samples with the Qiagen DNeasy Blood Extraction Kit. Turning to this clone: Its antigen is unknown. No much larger clone exists at a distance of one base, and base qualities are not known.

Material: PBMCs. The TCR sequence derives from a man aged 45-65 years in good health and CMV-seropositive.

The nucleotide sequence is given as TGTGCCAGCAGTTATCAAGCGGCGAACACCGGGGAGCTGTTTTTT. Translation gives CASSYQAANTGELFF. Here the chain combines TRBV6-5 and TRBJ2-2; TRBD2 is a possible D gene, resting on 5 matching bases. The CDR3 sequence holds 15 residues, the cysteine and phenylalanine included. Of all the DNA, just the CDR3 is kept, 45 bases in frame from base 1. Trimming costs V 3 bases and J 0 bases, and their ends lie 8 bases apart. As encoded in the germline V gene, CDR1 is MNHEY while CDR2 is SVGAGI.